This TCR beta chain comes out of a study of T cell changes during pregnancy in multiple sclerosis (dated by TCRdb to between 2017 and 2020). Background on the whole study: The study examined how the T cell repertoire changed over the course of pregnancy in women with multiple sclerosis.

Libraries were prepared through the immunoSEQ multiplex PCR assay. Here the immuneACCESS table is served through TCRdb, limited to in-frame sequences with V and J called. Missing clones are a known gap in these copies; in checked studies unresolved V genes cover under half, and the rest lacks a known reason. For this sample the table gives tens of thousands of clones, of which about 94% were detected only once. About 2.8% of the sample comes from the top ten. Of note for this clone: This receptor's antigen is unknown. Nothing much larger sits one base from this clone, and base qualities are not available.

The CDR1 and CDR2 encoded by the germline V gene are MNHEY and SVGAGI. V drops 0 bases and J drops 6 bases, leaving 6 bases in between. Counted from cysteine to phenylalanine, this CDR3 has 13 amino acids. Of the read, only the CDR3 DNA is kept; its 39 bases are in frame from base 1. The V and J genes are TRBV6-5 and TRBJ2-1; too little of a D gene remains to name it. The material sequenced was CD8+ T cells from peripheral blood mononuclear cells, taken in the third trimester of pregnancy. The TCR was taken from a female donor with multiple sclerosis, enrolled in a pregnancy study. The nucleotide sequence is TGTGCCAGCAGTTACTCGTCGGTCAATGAGCAGTTCTTC. Translation gives CASSYSSVNEQFF.